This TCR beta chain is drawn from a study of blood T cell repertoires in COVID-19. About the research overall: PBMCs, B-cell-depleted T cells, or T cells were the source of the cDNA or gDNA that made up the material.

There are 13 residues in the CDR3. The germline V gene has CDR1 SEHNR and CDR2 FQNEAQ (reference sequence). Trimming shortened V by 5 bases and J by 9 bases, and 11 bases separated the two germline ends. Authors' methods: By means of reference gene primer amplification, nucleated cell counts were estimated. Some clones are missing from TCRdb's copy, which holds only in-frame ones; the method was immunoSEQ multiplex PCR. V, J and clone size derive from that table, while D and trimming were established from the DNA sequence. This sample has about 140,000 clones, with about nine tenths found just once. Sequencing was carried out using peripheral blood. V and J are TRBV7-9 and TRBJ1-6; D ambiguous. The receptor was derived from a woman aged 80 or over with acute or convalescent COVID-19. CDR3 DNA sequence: TGTGCCAGCAGCCCGGGAAGGTCTTCACCCCTCCACTTT. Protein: CASSPGRSSPLHF.